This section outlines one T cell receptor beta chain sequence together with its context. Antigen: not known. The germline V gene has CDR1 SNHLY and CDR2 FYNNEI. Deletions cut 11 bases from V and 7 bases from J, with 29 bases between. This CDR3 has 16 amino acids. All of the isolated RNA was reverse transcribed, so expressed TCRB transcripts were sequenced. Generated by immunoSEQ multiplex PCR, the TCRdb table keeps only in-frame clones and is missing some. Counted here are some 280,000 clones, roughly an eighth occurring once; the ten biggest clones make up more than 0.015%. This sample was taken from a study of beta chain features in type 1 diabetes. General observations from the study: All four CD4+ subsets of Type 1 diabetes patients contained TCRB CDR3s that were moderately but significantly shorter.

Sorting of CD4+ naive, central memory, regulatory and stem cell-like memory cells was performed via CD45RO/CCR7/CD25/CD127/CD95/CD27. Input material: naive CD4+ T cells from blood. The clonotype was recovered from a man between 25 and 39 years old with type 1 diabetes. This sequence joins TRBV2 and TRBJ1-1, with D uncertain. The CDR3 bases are TGTGCCCACACCGGAACCACCAAGCGGGGAAGAGGTGAAGCTTTCTTT. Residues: CAHTGTTKRGRGEAFF.